A single T cell receptor (beta chain) is shown here with its context. These data belong to a study of blood T cell repertoires in COVID-19. Study-level background: Some COVID-19 samples were acute and others convalescent; all came from the United States, Italy and Spain. Sample material is recorded as cDNA or gDNA derived from T cells, B-cell-depleted T cells, or PBMCs.

The ends were cut back, 4 bases at V and 5 bases at J, with 8 bases in the middle. This CDR3 region has 12 residues. CDR1 and CDR2 from the germline V gene are LGHDT and YNNKEL (reference sequence). How the authors handled the data: Estimation of nucleated cell counts relied on the amplification of reference gene primers. The table came from immunoSEQ multiplex PCR; TCRdb's copy has only in-frame clones and leaves some out. V, J and clone size were drawn from that table, and D and trimming were deduced from the DNA. This sample carries approximately 100,000 clones, 80% to 90% of them seen once, and the ten largest clones take 1.1%.

The specimen was peripheral blood. The sequence was obtained from a human donor in a cohort sampled during active COVID-19. The chain has TRBV3-1 (or the pseudogene TRBV3-2) and TRBJ1-1; D is uncertain. CDR3 in amino acids: CASSPRGTEAFF. In DNA, the CDR3 is TGTGCCAGCAGCCCCCGCGGTACTGAAGCTTTCTTT.